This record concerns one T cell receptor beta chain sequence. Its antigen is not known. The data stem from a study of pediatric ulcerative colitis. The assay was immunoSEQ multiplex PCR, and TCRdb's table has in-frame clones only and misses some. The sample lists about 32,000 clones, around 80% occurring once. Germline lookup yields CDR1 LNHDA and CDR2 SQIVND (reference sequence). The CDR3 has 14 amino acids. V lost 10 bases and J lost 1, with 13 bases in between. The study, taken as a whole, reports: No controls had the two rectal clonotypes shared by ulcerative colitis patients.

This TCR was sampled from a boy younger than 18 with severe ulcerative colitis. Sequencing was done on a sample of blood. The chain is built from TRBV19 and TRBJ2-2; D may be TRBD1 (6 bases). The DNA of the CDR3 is TGTGCCACCGCGGACAGTCGGAACACCGGGGAGCTGTTTTTT. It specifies CATADSRNTGELFF.